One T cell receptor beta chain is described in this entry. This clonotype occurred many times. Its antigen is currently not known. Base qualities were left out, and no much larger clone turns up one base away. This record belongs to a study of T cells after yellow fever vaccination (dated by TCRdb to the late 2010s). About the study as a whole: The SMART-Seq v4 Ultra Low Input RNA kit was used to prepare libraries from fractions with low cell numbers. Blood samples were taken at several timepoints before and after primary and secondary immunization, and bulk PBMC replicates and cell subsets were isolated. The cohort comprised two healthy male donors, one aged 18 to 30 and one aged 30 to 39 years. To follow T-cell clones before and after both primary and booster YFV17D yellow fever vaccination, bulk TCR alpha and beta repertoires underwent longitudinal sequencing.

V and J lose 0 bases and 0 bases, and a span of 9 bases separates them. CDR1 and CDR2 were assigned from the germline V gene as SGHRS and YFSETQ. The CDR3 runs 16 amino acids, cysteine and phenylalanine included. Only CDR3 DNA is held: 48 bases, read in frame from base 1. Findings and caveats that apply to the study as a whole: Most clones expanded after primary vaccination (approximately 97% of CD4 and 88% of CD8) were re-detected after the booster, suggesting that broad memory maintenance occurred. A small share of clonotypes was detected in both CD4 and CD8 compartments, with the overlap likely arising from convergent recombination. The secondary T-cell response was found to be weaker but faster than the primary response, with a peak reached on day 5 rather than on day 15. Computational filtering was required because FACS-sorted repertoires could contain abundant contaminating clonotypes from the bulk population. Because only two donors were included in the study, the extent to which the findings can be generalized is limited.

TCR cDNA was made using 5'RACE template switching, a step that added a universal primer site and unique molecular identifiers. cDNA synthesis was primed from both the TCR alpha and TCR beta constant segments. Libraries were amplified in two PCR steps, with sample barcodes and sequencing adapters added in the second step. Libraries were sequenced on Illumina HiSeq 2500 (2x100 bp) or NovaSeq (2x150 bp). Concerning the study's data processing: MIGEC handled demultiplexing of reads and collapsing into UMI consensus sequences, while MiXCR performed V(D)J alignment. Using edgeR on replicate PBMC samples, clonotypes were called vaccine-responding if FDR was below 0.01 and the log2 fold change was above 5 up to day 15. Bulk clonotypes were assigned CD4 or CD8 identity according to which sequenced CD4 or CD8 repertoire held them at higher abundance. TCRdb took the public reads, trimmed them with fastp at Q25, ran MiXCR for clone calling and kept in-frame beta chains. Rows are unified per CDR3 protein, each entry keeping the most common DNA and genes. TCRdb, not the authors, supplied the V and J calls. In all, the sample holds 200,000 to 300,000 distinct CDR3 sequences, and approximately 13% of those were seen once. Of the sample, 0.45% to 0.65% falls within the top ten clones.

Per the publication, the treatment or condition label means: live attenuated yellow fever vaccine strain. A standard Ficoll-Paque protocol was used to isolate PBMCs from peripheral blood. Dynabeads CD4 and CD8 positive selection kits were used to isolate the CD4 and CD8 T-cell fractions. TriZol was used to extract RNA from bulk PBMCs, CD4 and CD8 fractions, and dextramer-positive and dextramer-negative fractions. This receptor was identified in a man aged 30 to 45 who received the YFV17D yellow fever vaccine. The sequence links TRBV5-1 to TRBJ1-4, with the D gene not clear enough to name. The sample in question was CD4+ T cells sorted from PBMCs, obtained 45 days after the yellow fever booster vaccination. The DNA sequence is TGCGCCAGCAGCTTGGACGGAGCAACAACTAATGAAAAACTGTTTTTT. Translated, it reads CASSLDGATTNEKLFF.